The 2 T cell receptor beta chains below all came from one sample that was sequenced in a study of T cells in Graves' hyperthyroidism and ophthalmopathy. Regions amplified from RNA transcripts were the TCR beta CDR3 regions. HTBI primers were the set used in a first-round RT-PCR of the TCR CDR3. TCRdb called the multiplex PCR reads again in MiXCR, with one record for every CDR3 protein. Of under 550,000 distinct CDR3 sequences in the sample, about 20% were seen once. The sequencing input was blood. The receptors were gathered from a man between 40 and 49 years old with Graves' ophthalmopathy.

This chain uses TRBV7-9 with TRBJ1-3; TRBD1 is a possible D gene (5 bases). The CDR3 is 15 amino acids. Germline CDR1 SEHNR, CDR2 FQNEAQ (reference sequence). V was clipped by 0 bases and J by 4 bases, with 10 bases between them. The CDR3: CASSLARVTGNTIYF. DNA of the CDR3: TGTGCCAGCAGCTTAGCCAGGGTCACAGGAAACACCATATATTTT.

This chain connects TRBV12-3 or TRBV12-4 to TRBJ1-3; D is ambiguous. V gave up 2 bases and J gave up 8 bases, with 4 bases separating them. The CDR3 is 11 amino acids. CDR3 bases: TGTGCCAGCAGTTTATCTGACACCATATATTTT. Amino acid sequence: CASSLSDTIYF.